The 27 T cell receptor beta chains listed next were all sequenced from one sample in a study of T cell changes during pregnancy in multiple sclerosis. Libraries were prepared by immunoSEQ multiplex PCR; TCRdb keeps only in-frame clonotypes and omits some of them. The table shows almost 35,000 clones, with 90% occurring only once. The source material was CD8+ T cells from peripheral blood mononuclear cells, sampled in the first trimester of pregnancy. All receptors derive from a female donor with multiple sclerosis, enrolled in a pregnancy study.

This chain uses TRBV28 with TRBJ2-1; no clear D. The V and J ends lost 5 bases and 5 bases respectively, with 10 bases between them. CDR3 length: 13 residues. Germline assignment: CDR1 MDHEN and CDR2 SYDVKM. CDR3 coding DNA: TGTGCCAGCAGTGTGGGCGTAAACAATGAGCAGTTCTTC. Translation: CASSVGVNNEQFF.

V is TRBV7-6 and J is TRBJ1-5; no reliable D call. Between the trimmed V and J ends, which lost 0 bases and 6 bases, there was a span of 6 bases. This CDR3 region has 13 residues. The germline gives CDR1 SGHVS, CDR2 FNYEAQ. This CDR3 reads CASSLARGQPQHF. CDR3 coding DNA: TGTGCCAGCAGCTTAGCTCGGGGTCAGCCCCAGCATTTT.

The chain is built from TRBV5-1 and TRBJ1-3; D gene unclear. Between the trimmed V and J ends, which lost 0 bases and 0 bases, there was a span of 7 bases. The germline CDR1 and CDR2 sequences are SGHRS and YFSETQ. The CDR3 consists of 15 residues. CDR3 sequence reads: CASSLGPSSGNTIYF. The CDR3 nucleotides are TGCGCCAGCAGCTTGGGTCCGAGCTCTGGAAACACCATATATTTT.

V and J are TRBV7-2 and TRBJ2-2, with 12 bases matching TRBD2. Germline CDR1 is SGHTA and CDR2 is FQGNSA. CDR3 length: 16 amino acids. The junction had 4 bases not matched to a gene; V was cut back by 4 bases and J by 4 bases. Here the CDR3 reads CASSSRLAGATGELFF. In DNA form, the CDR3 reads TGTGCCAGCAGCTCGAGACTAGCGGGAGCCACCGGGGAGCTGTTTTTT.

This sequence joins TRBV15 and TRBJ2-2; 13 nucleotides agree with TRBD2. CDR1 and CDR2 from the germline V gene are LNHNV and YYDKDF (reference sequence). Trimming at V came to 3 bases and at J to 7 bases, leaving 5 bases not matched to a gene. This CDR3 contains 16 residues. CDR3 region: CATSSWTSGSGGELFF. As DNA, the CDR3 is TGTGCCACCAGCAGCTGGACTAGCGGGAGCGGCGGGGAGCTGTTTTTT.

This chain connects TRBV7-9 to TRBJ2-1, with D possibly matching TRBD1 (6 bases). The germline gives CDR1 SEHNR, CDR2 FQNEAQ (reference sequence). V lost 5 bases and J lost 4, with 18 bases in between. This CDR3 region has 16 residues. The CDR3 DNA follows: TGTGCCAGCAGCCAATTCCCCCGGGACAAATACAATGAGCAGTTCTTC. It specifies CASSQFPRDKYNEQFF.

This clone has only one observation. This sequence joins TRBV5-1 and TRBJ2-5, with 14 bases that match TRBD2. The trim removed 4 bases at V and 4 bases at J, leaving 6 bases unmatched. The CDR3 extends over 16 amino acids. Looked up from germline, CDR1 is SGHRS and CDR2 is YFSETQ. This CDR3 is CASSPGLAGGGETQYF. The CDR3 DNA follows: TGCGCCAGCAGCCCAGGACTAGCGGGAGGTGGAGAGACCCAGTACTTC.

The chain carries TRBV6-6 and TRBJ1-6; weak D call: TRBD1 (6 bases). The germline gives CDR1 MNHNY, CDR2 SVGAGI (reference sequence). V lost 5 bases and J lost 7, with 15 bases in between. This CDR3 has 15 residues. The DNA of the CDR3 is TGTGCCAGCAGTATATCGGCAGGGGAGAATTCACCCCTCCACTTT. Its translation is CASSISAGENSPLHF.

This chain uses TRBV5-4 with TRBJ2-7, with 8 bases matching TRBD2. The CDR3 totals 16 residues. Trimming took 4 bases from V and 0 from J; bases not matched to a gene: 9. Germline CDR1 and CDR2: SGHNT and YYREEE (reference sequence). This CDR3 is CASSAGPGGGSYEQYF. In DNA form, the CDR3 reads TGTGCCAGCAGCGCAGGGCCGGGAGGGGGCTCCTACGAGCAGTACTTC.

The V gene is TRBV7-9, the J gene TRBJ2-5; 8 bases line up with TRBD2. CDR3 length: 14 amino acids. Germline loops: CDR1 SEHNR, CDR2 FQNEAQ (reference sequence). The trim removed 5 bases at V and 5 bases at J, leaving 7 bases unmatched. CDR3 DNA: TGTGCCAGCAGCGCCGCGGGGGGTATGGAGACCCAGTACTTC. Its translation is CASSAAGGMETQYF.

This clone was observed once. The V call is TRBV4-1, the J call TRBJ2-7, with D maybe TRBD2 (6 bases). V dropped 3 bases and J dropped 3 bases, with 9 bases sitting between them. The V gene's germline CDR1 is MGHRA and CDR2 YSYEKL. The CDR3 covers 13 residues. The CDR3 is CASSQWDFYEQYF. DNA of the CDR3: TGCGCCAGCAGCCAGTGGGACTTCTACGAGCAGTACTTC.

The V and J genes are TRBV5-6 and TRBJ2-7; perhaps TRBD1 as D (6 bases). This CDR3 is 14 amino acids long. Germline V gene sequence: CDR1 SGHDT, CDR2 YYEEEE. The ends were cut back, 1 base at V and 2 bases at J, with 10 bases in the middle. The DNA of the CDR3 is TGTGCCAGCAGCTTGCAGGGGCTTACCTACGAGCAGTACTTC. Translation gives CASSLQGLTYEQYF.

This CDR3 reads CASAPALRGRAFF. CDR3 nucleotides: TGTGCTAGTGCCCCAGCCCTACGGGGGAGAGCTTTCTTT. The J gene is TRBJ1-1, the V gene TRBV12-5; TRBD1 might be the D (5 bases). The CDR3 contains 13 residues. V was pared by 7 bases and J by 10 bases, with 19 bases between. CDR1 and CDR2 (germline): LGHNT, FRNRAP.

This clone was seen a few times. The chain is built from TRBV19 and TRBJ1-1; 7 bases map to TRBD1. Germline CDR1 LNHDA, CDR2 SQIVND (reference sequence). The CDR3 runs 14 residues. The J segment lost 2 bases and the V segment lost 7 bases, leaving 7 bases of the junction unmatched. For the CDR3, the DNA is TGTGCCAGTATACTACAGGGGTCTAACACTGAAGCTTTCTTT. It is translated as CASILQGSNTEAFF.

This clone has a handful of counts. The V call is TRBV15, the J call TRBJ2-2, with 11 nucleotides matching TRBD2. The CDR3 has 17 residues. CDR1 is LNHNV and CDR2 is YYDKDF in the germline V gene (reference sequence). Trimming removed 0 bases from V and 5 bases from J; junction bases left unmatched: 5. The CDR3 spells CATSRDRVAGGTGELFF. The CDR3, as DNA: TGTGCCACCAGCAGAGATCGGGTAGCGGGAGGGACCGGGGAGCTGTTTTTT. Using reference TRBV15 and TRBJ2-2 for the parts outside the CDR3, the full variable domain is DAMVIQNPRYQVTQFGKPVTLSCSQTLNHNVMYWYQQKSSQAPKLLFHYYDKDFNNEADTPDNFQSRRPNTSFCFLDIRSPGLGDTAMYLCATSRDRVAGGTGELFFGEGSRLTVL.

This clone showed up just once. V is TRBV13 and J is TRBJ2-7, with D perhaps TRBD2 (5 bases). V lost 4 bases, J lost 6 bases, and 16 bases lay in between. This CDR3 is 14 amino acids long. Germline CDR1 and CDR2: PRHDT and FYEKMQ (reference sequence). The chain's CDR3 is CASSSPVSGLEQYF. The CDR3 region has the DNA TGTGCCAGCAGCTCACCCGTAAGCGGCCTCGAGCAGTACTTC.

The CDR3 bases are TGTGCCAGCAGCCAGCCAGACGGACTTAACACCGGGGAGCTGTTTTTT. It yields the protein CASSQPDGLNTGELFF. This sequence joins TRBV11-2 and TRBJ2-2, with D tentatively TRBD2 (5 bases). The CDR3 is 16 amino acids. V gave up 5 bases and J gave up 2 bases, with 15 bases separating them. Germline-derived CDR1 and CDR2 are SGHAT and FQNNGV.

This clone was seen once. This chain links TRBV27 with TRBJ1-1; a weak D match, TRBD1 (6 bases). Germline CDR1 and CDR2: MNHEY and SMNVEV (reference sequence). V was trimmed by 1 base and J by 4 bases, leaving 16 bases between them. The CDR3 spans 16 residues. CDR3 DNA sequence: TGTGCCAGCAGTTTATTTGCCGGGGGGGCAGGCACTGAAGCTTTCTTT. Translating it yields CASSLFAGGAGTEAFF.

This chain uses TRBV7-6 with TRBJ2-1, with D maybe TRBD2 (5 bases). In germline, CDR1 is SGHVS, CDR2 FNYEAQ. The V end lost 5 bases, the J end lost 5 bases, and 7 bases lay between the germline ends. This CDR3 has 12 residues. The CDR3 DNA reads as TGTGCCAGCAGCGAGGGAGACAATGAGCAGTTCTTC. It is translated as CASSEGDNEQFF. Full variable domain (remainder filled in from reference TRBV7-6 and TRBJ2-1): GAGVSQSPRYKVTKRGQDVALRCDPISGHVSLYWYRQALGQGPEFLTYFNYEAQQDKSGLPNDRFSAERPEGSISTLTIQRTEQRDSAMYRCASSEGDNEQFFGPGTRLTVL.

The chain joins TRBV7-9 to TRBJ1-2, with 7 bases identical to TRBD1. Unmatched junction bases numbered 9, after V lost 3 bases and J lost 2 bases. From germline, CDR1 is SEHNR and CDR2 FQNEAQ (reference sequence). CDR3 length: 16 residues. The CDR3 reads CASSFRDRALNYGYTF. The DNA for the CDR3 is TGTGCCAGCAGCTTCCGGGACAGAGCCTTAAACTATGGCTACACCTTC.

V usage is TRBV5-6 and J usage is TRBJ2-3; D gene unclear. V was pared by 2 bases and J by 2 bases, with 3 bases between. The CDR3 has 12 residues. The germline CDR1 and CDR2 sequences are SGHDT and YYEEEE. CDR3 sequence: CASSLLTDTQYF. In DNA, the CDR3 is TGTGCCAGCAGCTTACTCACAGATACGCAGTATTTT.

The chain joins TRBV18 to TRBJ2-7, with 9 bases fitting TRBD1. The CDR3 runs 16 residues. CDR1 and CDR2 (germline): KGHSH, LQKENI. Trimming cost V 0 bases and J 5 bases; bases outside gene matches: 8. The chain's CDR3 is CASSPPGKTGGNEQYF. DNA for the CDR3: TGTGCCAGCTCACCACCCGGGAAGACAGGGGGAAACGAGCAGTACTTC.

This clone has a single count. This chain joins TRBV18 and TRBJ2-5; D gene ambiguous. The CDR3 totals 16 residues. Trimming stripped 3 bases from V and 0 bases from J, with 14 bases between. Germline CDR1 KGHSH, CDR2 LQKENI. This CDR3 reads CASSPSWHSHQETQYF. The CDR3 region has the DNA TGTGCCAGCTCACCTTCTTGGCACAGCCACCAAGAGACCCAGTACTTC.

The V and J genes are TRBV29-1 and TRBJ1-2, with 11 bases lining up with TRBD1. J lost 4 bases, V lost 4 bases, and 5 bases had no gene match. The CDR3 sequence is 14 residues long. Germline V gene sequence: CDR1 SQVTM, CDR2 ANQGSEA. The DNA for the CDR3 is TGCAGCGTTGCGGGACAGGGGGACGGCTATGGCTACACCTTC. This gives the protein CSVAGQGDGYGYTF.

This chain's CDR3 is CASSYLSTGAEAFF. CDR3 bases: TGTGCCAGCAGTTATCTCTCGACAGGGGCCGAAGCTTTCTTT. V usage is TRBV6-5 and J usage is TRBJ1-1; TRBD1 aligns across 8 bases. Trimming removed 3 bases from V and 8 bases from J; junction bases left unmatched: 8. The CDR3 has 14 amino acids. Per germline, CDR1 MNHEY and CDR2 SVGAGI.

J is TRBJ2-1 and V is TRBV7-9, with D possibly being TRBD1 (5 bases). CDR3 length: 15 residues. Trimming pared 1 base from V and 0 bases from J, leaving 7 bases between. Germline V gene sequence: CDR1 SEHNR, CDR2 FQNEAQ (reference sequence). Here the CDR3 reads CASSLEGNSYNEQFF. In DNA form, the CDR3 reads TGTGCCAGCAGCTTAGAGGGGAACTCCTACAATGAGCAGTTCTTC.

This chain uses TRBV5-6 with TRBJ2-1; D may be TRBD2 (5 bases). Germline lookup yields CDR1 SGHDT and CDR2 YYEEEE. CDR3 length equals 14 residues. Trimming shortened V by 8 bases and J by 2 bases, and 14 bases separated the two germline ends. The DNA for the CDR3 is TGTGCCAGTGTAAGCGGAGGACCCTACAATGAGCAGTTCTTC. Amino acid sequence: CASVSGGPYNEQFF.